This entry describes one T cell receptor (beta chain). The sample belongs to a study of blood T cell repertoires in COVID-19. Study in general: Italy, Spain and the United States were the sources of the convalescent and acute COVID-19 samples.

Data came from immunoSEQ multiplex PCR; TCRdb stores just in-frame clones and leaves some out. The sample has about 240,000 clones, approximately 90% seen once. Sequencing was carried out using PBMCs or T cells enriched from blood (not recorded which). The clonotype was recovered from a young woman with acute COVID-19.

CDR3 DNA sequence: TGTGCCAGCAGCTTATCCGGCGGGGGGGGCACAGATACGCAGTATTTT. It translates to CASSLSGGGGTDTQYF. The V gene is TRBV7-9, the J gene TRBJ2-3; TRBD2 aligns across 9 bases. The germline CDR1 and CDR2 sequences are SEHNR and FQNEAQ (reference sequence). J gave up 1 base and V 2 bases, and 4 bases lay outside the gene matches. There are 16 residues in the CDR3.